Sequencing of this TCR beta chain was carried out in a study of cytomegalovirus exposure and HLA in healthy donors (TCRdb year 2017). Background for the entire study: In an earlier analysis of roughly 500 of the donors, 250 to 300 Gb of sequence data and some 100 million unique TCR beta sequences from some 170 million T cells were reported. To predict cytomegalovirus infection status, the study combined high-throughput TCR immunosequencing, statistical association of individual TCRs with disease status, and machine learning. A separate validation cohort of 90 to 150 different subjects was used in addition to the roughly 670-subject first cohort. Because of strong linkage in the cohort, a handful of DR-DQ haplotypes were treated as single units for association and clustering. The genetic ancestry cluster associated with self-reported Caucasian donors included 80% to 90% of the 398 genotyped donors. On average, around 230,000 unique TCR beta nucleotide sequences were sequenced per donor among 398 genotyped donors of the cohort, with around 19% of those sequences being non-productive. Using immunosequencing, the study profiled T cell repertoires from some 670 subjects and related those repertoires to cytomegalovirus serostatus. HLA typing covered class I and class II loci at four-digit resolution. To decide whether each TCR beta V gene segment behaved as functional or pseudogenic, an earlier analysis of some 570 of the donors relied on high-throughput TCR beta sequencing. In a later genetic analysis, genome-wide SNP genotypes for about three fifths of the roughly 670 donors were used, and that subset was treated as a discovery cohort. The later analysis used no new phenotypic data to find candidate immune exposures, relying instead on TCR beta sequences and their occurrence across donors. The study was designed to test whether signatures of past pathogen exposure could be identified by cataloging public T cell receptors. About 300 gigabases of sequencing data and approximately 93 million unique TCR sequences were included in an early release covering 550 to 800 HLA-typed donors. Alongside the repertoire data, information on donor age, sex, ethnicity and CMV serostatus was compiled. Typing coverage differed by locus: A, B, C, DRB1 and DQB1 were typed in roughly 629-630 donors, DQA1 in 500 to 550, DPA1 in some 610, and DPB1 in roughly 450. To study patterns of TCR occurrence, a later analysis re-analyzed previously published TCR beta repertoires from 650 to 750 donors and added high-resolution HLA genotyping. All discovery cohort repertoires had been generated using a single sequencing platform.

Findings and caveats that apply to the study as a whole: The only immune exposure information available for the cohort was CMV serostatus. An association between a missense DCLRE1C variant and V-gene and J-gene trimming of TCR beta chains was found in a later genetic analysis and replicated in an independent cohort. Broadly in line with IMGT annotations, most TCR beta V segments showed up in productive rearrangements about 90% or about 30% of the time in an earlier analysis of some 590 of the donors. Strong co-occurrence of HLA alleles, especially DR and DQ, made assigning TCR associations to individual alleles difficult. Compared with the roughly 600-donor mean, donors in an Asian-associated ancestry cluster had fewer N-insertions in productive TCRs, according to a later genetic analysis. The study gave a list of 150 to 200 TCR beta chains associated with cytomegalovirus. A cluster of highly shared sequence variants was judged likely to represent a technical artifact of the sequencing pipeline. Most TCR sequences were observed very rarely across donors, whereas some public TCRs were present in many individuals. Some IMGT-functional V segments, including TRBV6-2 and TRBV6-3, could not be told apart with the 87-base-pair reads, so those segments were excluded. Correlated functional status among segregating V segments might be attributable to linkage disequilibrium, but an unknown experimental factor could not be ruled out. According to a later analysis, most CMV-associated TCR beta chains appeared to be HLA-restricted, and the HLA associations seemed to be driven largely by CMV exposure. According to a later analysis, TCR association rates differed among HLA loci, with DRB1 alleles showing the most associated TCRs and HLA-C alleles showing the fewest. The earlier analysis of a few hundred of the donors excluded about 16 rarely observed V segments, including chromosome 9 orphons, because counts were too low. The classifier was reported to diagnose cytomegalovirus status with high specificity and sensitivity in both the original cohort and the validation cohort. The authors suggested that the approach could potentially be extended to other disease states and immunological phenotypes. In vitro tests confirmed that three of the cytomegalovirus-associated TCR beta chains recognize cytomegalovirus antigens. A later analysis associated 16,951 TCR beta sequences with specific HLA alleles at a false discovery rate of 0.05. Only TCR beta chains were sequenced in this cohort, and the absence of alpha or paired-chain data limited detectable features. In a later analysis, HLA-associated TCR beta chains were found to be more clonally expanded and to have lower generation probabilities than equally common non-associated chains. A further reported finding was that TCR beta sequences accurately predicted the HLA-A and HLA-B alleles for most subjects in the first cohort. Because HLA typing was missing for some donors at each locus, association tests included only the typed subset. Presence/absence analyses assumed roughly uniform sequencing depth across donors, an assumption that may not hold. In a later analysis, several top co-occurrence clusters were reported to appear linked to parvovirus B19, influenza, CMV and Epstein-Barr virus.

Trimming leaves V shorter by 4 bases and J shorter by 4 bases, with the junction holding 8 bases beyond the gene matches. CDR1 and CDR2 are drawn from the germline V gene: SGHRS, YFSETQ. The CDR3, cysteine through phenylalanine, is 16 amino acids long. The sequence is cut down to CDR3 DNA, 48 bases in frame from base 1. With respect to this clone: Its antigen is unknown. Base qualities are not at hand, and no much larger clone is one base apart.

In total, roughly 670 healthy bone marrow donors made up the cohort. Cohort members were all nominally healthy when sampled, although unrecorded immune exposures were likely present. The donor tested CMV seronegative and was one of the 352 seronegative cohort members. Each donor provided a peripheral blood sample, and peripheral blood mononuclear cells were used for TCR beta sequencing. The Qiagen DNeasy Blood Extraction Kit was used to extract genomic DNA from the blood cell samples. The library was produced with the immunoSEQ multiplex PCR assay. A mixture of 60 forward primers for TCR Vbeta segments and 13 reverse primers for TCR Jbeta segments was used in the multiplex PCR. The CDR3 region of rearranged TCR beta genes was amplified from genomic DNA by a multiplex PCR assay. On the Illumina HiSeq System, the amplified TCR beta libraries were sequenced as 87-base-pair reads. Per the source publication's procedure: A later analysis tallied 75 million to 95 million unique TCR beta chains across the 666 repertoires, and around 10 million of those chains were shared by two or more donors. A nearest-neighbor algorithm error-corrected the raw reads and collapsed the reads into unique sequences, merging closely related sequences to remove PCR and sequencing errors. V, D and J gene segments were assigned by aligning CDR3 sequences to IMGT reference sequences. For a sequence to be retained, a match of at least six nucleotides to both a V gene segment and a J gene segment was required. A rearrangement was called productive if the CDR3 had no stop codons and remained in frame with V and J, and every other rearrangement was called non-productive. Following IMGT convention, CDR3 was defined as the stretch from the second conserved V-encoded cysteine up to the conserved J-encoded phenylalanine. Sequences without an unambiguous match to a single V gene segment were excluded from the earlier analysis of 450 to 750 of the donors. In an earlier analysis of more than 500 of the donors, a V segment was called functional when productive rearrangements were above 56.7%, and segregating when the standard deviation between donors exceeded 5%. A statistical classification framework was built to diagnose cytomegalovirus status from the catalog of TCR beta chain sequences. V and J gene assignment, in a later analysis, came from comparing TCR nucleotide sequences with IMGT/GENE-DB human TR gene sequences. Using the TCRdist pipeline, a later analysis assigned CDR3 sequences along with most-parsimonious VDJ recombination scenarios. In a later analysis, every TCR beta chain was defined by the combination of its CDR3 amino acid sequence and its V-gene family, and reads without a unique V-gene family were dropped. As a way to deal with suspected cross-contamination and a sequencing artifact, a later analysis dropped under 600 nucleotide sequences that were highly shared and had low generation probability. For each public chain, a later analysis derived a clonal expansion index from normalized ranks of inferred template counts within each repertoire. A later analysis computed generation probabilities with a VDJ recombination model fitted to out-of-frame rearrangements, and checked the results against IGoR. Hypergeometric tests were used in a later analysis to score TCR-TCR, TCR-HLA and TCR-CMV co-occurrence, with a repertoire-size bias correction applied to the TCR pairs. In a later analysis, false discovery rates were estimated by permuting HLA or CMV assignments 20 times. In a later analysis, co-occurring TCRs were grouped using DBSCAN, and TCRdist sequence similarity was added for clustering within HLA-allele-positive subsets. For co-occurrence clustering, repertoires with fewer than 30,000 or more than 120,000 public chains were excluded, along with five or six repertoires with anomalous nucleotide sharing. Not all clones reach the TCRdb copy of this immuneACCESS table, which keeps in-frame sequences only. Checked studies attribute under half of the gap to unresolved V genes and leave the rest unexplained. V, J and clone size derive from that table, while D and trimming were established from the DNA sequence. The sample contains roughly 120,000 clones, 80% of them found a single time. Under 3.5% of the sample belongs to the ten largest clones.

The material sequenced was PBMCs. The receptor was derived from a male donor in good health and CMV-seronegative. The chain links TRBV5-1 with TRBJ2-7, with 13 bases in between that match TRBD2. The CDR3 here reads CASSAGTSGILYEQYF. The nucleotide sequence is given as TGCGCCAGCAGCGCCGGGACTAGCGGGATTCTTTACGAGCAGTACTTC.